The 2 T cell receptor beta chains below come from one sample, sequenced in a study of neurological immune-mediated disorders. TCRdb reprocessed the 5' RACE reads with MiXCR, giving one entry per CDR3 protein. Of under 50,000 distinct CDR3 sequences listed, roughly 11% are singletons. Material for sequencing was CD4+ T cells from blood. These receptors all stem from a woman in her thirties with HTLV-1-associated myelopathy (HAM/TSP).

This clonotype has ten or more counts. Here the CDR3 DNA reads TGTGCCAGCAGTTACTCAGGCGTAAGGAGCTACGAGCAGTACTTC. Encoded protein: CASSYSGVRSYEQYF. The rearrangement joins TRBV6-5 to TRBJ2-7; D is uncertain. This CDR3 has 15 residues. CDR1 is MNHEY and CDR2 is SVGAGI in the germline V gene. With 0 bases removed from V and 3 bases from J, the gap between germline ends came to 12 bases.

This clonotype qualifies as medium-sized (0.01 to 0.1%). The V and J genes are TRBV25-1 and TRBJ1-6, with a weak D call TRBD1 (5 bases). The CDR3 consists of 13 residues. Germline CDR1 is MGHDK and CDR2 is SYGVNS. Trimming stripped 6 bases from V and 4 bases from J, with 7 bases between. CDR3 in DNA: TGTGCCAGCAGCCAGGGATATAATTCACCCCTCCACTTT. This codes for CASSQGYNSPLHF. The whole variable domain, remainder taken from reference TRBV25-1 and TRBJ1-6, is EADIYQTPRYLVIGTGKKITLECSQTMGHDKMYWYQQDPGMELHLIHYSYGVNSTEKGDLSSESTVSRIRTEHFPLTLESARPSHTSQYLCASSQGYNSPLHFGNGTRLTVT.